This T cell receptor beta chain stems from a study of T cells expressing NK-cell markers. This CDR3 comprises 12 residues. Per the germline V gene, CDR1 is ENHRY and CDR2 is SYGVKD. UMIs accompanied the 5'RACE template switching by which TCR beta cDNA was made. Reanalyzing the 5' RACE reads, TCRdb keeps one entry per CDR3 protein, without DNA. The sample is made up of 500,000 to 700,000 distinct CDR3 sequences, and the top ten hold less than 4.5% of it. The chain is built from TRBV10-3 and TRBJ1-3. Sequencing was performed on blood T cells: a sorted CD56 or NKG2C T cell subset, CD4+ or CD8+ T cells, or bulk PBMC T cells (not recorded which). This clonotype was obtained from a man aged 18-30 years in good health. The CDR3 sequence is CAVGPSGNTIYF.